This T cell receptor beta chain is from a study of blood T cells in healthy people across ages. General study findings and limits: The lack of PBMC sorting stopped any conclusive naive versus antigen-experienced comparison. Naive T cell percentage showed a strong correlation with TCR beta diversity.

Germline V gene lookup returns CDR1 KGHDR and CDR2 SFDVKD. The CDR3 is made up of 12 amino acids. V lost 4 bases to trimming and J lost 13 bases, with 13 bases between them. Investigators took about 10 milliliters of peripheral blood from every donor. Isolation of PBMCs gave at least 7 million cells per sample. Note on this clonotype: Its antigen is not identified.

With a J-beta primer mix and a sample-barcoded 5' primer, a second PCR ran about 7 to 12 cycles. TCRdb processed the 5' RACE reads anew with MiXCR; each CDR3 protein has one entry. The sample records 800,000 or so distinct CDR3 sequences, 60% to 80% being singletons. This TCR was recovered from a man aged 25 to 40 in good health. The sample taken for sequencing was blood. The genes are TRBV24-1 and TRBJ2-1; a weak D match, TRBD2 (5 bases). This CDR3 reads CATSDPGLSQFF. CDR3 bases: TGTGCCACCAGTGACCCAGGACTTAGCCAGTTCTTC.